This T cell receptor (beta chain) was recovered during a study of shared clonotypes between healthy human individuals. This table comes from immunoSEQ multiplex PCR, and its TCRdb copy is limited to in-frame clones, with some not included. The top ten hold roughly 0.36% of the sample, which has about 2.4 million clones, 93% seen once. With V trimmed by 5 bases and J by 2 bases, 10 bases remained unmatched. Germline V gene lookup returns CDR1 SSHAT and CDR2 FNYEAQ (reference sequence). There are 16 residues in the CDR3. Findings and caveats of the study: Non-shared clonotypes showed lower generation probabilities than clonotypes common to all four donors.

Comment on this clone: Its specificity is not known.

This clonotype was sampled from a man aged 18 to 30 in good health. Some clones in this sample may be carry-over from other donors' samples. This chain connects TRBV7-7 to TRBJ2-7; the match to TRBD2 covers 9 bases. The source material was naive CD4+ T cells from PBMCs. Subset specified: CD45RA+ positively selected. For the CDR3, the DNA is TGTGCCAGCAGCCCAAGCCCGCTAGCGGGAACCTACGAGCAGTACTTC. Translation gives CASSPSPLAGTYEQYF.